These T cell receptor beta chains were read from a single sample in a study of cytomegalovirus exposure and HLA in healthy donors. Sequencing used immunoSEQ multiplex PCR; TCRdb keeps in-frame clones, though not all of them. The data contain some 150,000 clones, roughly 80% of them singletons. Source material: PBMCs. These TCRs come from a man aged 25-40 years in good health and CMV-seropositive. The CDR3 runs from the conserved cysteine through the conserved F or W. D genes are given only for firm matches.

D | J | V | CDR3 | DNA
TRBD1 | TRBJ2-5 | TRBV5-1 | CASSLTGGEETQYF | TGCGCCAGCAGCCTGACAGGGGGGGAAGAGACCCAGTACTTC
NA | TRBJ1-6 | TRBV2 | CASSEAVSGRSLHF | TGTGCCAGCAGTGAAGCGGTCAGCGGACGTTCCCTCCACTTT
TRBD1 | TRBJ1-2 | TRBV23-1 | CASSQSQGADYGYTF | TGCGCCAGCAGTCAATCTCAGGGGGCAGACTATGGCTACACCTTC
NA | TRBJ1-4 | TRBV11-2 | CASSGTLTNEKLFF | TGTGCCAGCAGCGGGACATTAACTAATGAAAAACTGTTTTTT
NA | TRBJ1-1 | TRBV18 | CASSQGVTEAFF | TGTGCCAGCTCTCAAGGGGTAACTGAAGCTTTCTTT
NA | TRBJ2-7 | TRBV10-2 | CASSGKENHEQYF | TGCGCCAGCAGTGGTAAGGAGAACCACGAGCAGTACTTC
NA | TRBJ1-1 | TRBV5-1 | CASSLEVTGNTEAFF | TGCGCCAGCAGCTTGGAGGTGACAGGTAACACTGAAGCTTTCTTT
TRBD1 | TRBJ2-1 | TRBV5-6 | CASSRPGTAYRNEQFF | TGTGCCAGCAGCCGACCCGGGACAGCCTACAGGAATGAGCAGTTCTTC
TRBD1 | TRBJ1-2 | TRBV18 | CASSPGQGQGTYGYTF | TGTGCCAGCTCACCAGGGCAGGGACAGGGGACCTATGGCTACACCTTC
NA | TRBJ2-7 | TRBV7-9 | CASSLERSTNSYEQYF | TGTGCCAGCAGCTTAGAGCGGTCAACGAACTCCTACGAGCAGTACTTC
NA | TRBJ1-2 | TRBV6-4 | CASSNGEGYGYTF | TGTGCCAGCAGTAATGGGGAGGGCTATGGCTACACCTTC
TRBD1 | TRBJ2-3 | TRBV18 | CASSPPGQGGADTQYF | TGTGCCAGCTCACCACCAGGACAGGGGGGGGCAGATACGCAGTATTTT
NA | TRBJ1-3 | TRBV2 | CASSGEQGWSGNTIYF | TGTGCCAGCAGTGGGGAACAGGGTTGGTCTGGAAACACCATATATTTT
TRBD2 | TRBJ2-5 | TRBV18 | CASSPPGLAGETQYF | TGTGCCAGCTCACCCCCAGGACTAGCGGGAGAGACCCAGTACTTC